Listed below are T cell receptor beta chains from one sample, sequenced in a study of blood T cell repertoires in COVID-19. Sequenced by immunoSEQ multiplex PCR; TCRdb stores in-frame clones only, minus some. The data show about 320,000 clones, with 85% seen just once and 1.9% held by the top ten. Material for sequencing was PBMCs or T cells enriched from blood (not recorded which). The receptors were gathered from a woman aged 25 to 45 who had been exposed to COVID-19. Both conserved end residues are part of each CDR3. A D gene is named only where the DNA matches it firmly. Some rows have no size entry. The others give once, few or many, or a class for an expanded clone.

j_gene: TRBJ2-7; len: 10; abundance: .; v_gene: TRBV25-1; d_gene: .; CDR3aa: CASSGLGQYF; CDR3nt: TGTGCCAGCAGTGGGCTAGGGCAGTACTTC
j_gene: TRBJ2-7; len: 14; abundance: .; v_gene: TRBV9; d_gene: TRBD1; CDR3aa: CASSVWGQGDEQYF; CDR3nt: TGTGCCAGCAGCGTATGGGGACAGGGCGACGAGCAGTACTTC
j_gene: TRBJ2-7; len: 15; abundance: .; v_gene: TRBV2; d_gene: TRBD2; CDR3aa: CASSELAGSFYEQYF; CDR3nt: TGTGCCAGCAGCGAACTAGCGGGGAGCTTCTACGAGCAGTACTTC
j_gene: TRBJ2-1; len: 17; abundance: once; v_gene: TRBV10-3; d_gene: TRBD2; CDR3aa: CAIRGDLAGSSYNEQFF; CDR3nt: TGTGCCATCAGGGGGGATTTAGCGGGAAGCTCCTACAATGAGCAGTTCTTC
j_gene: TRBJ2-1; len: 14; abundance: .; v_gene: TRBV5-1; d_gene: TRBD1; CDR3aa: CASSPTGLGNEQFF; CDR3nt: TGCGCCAGCAGCCCGACAGGGTTAGGCAATGAGCAGTTCTTC
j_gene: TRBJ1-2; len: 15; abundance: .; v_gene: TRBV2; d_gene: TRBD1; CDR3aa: CASSGQGQGFYGYTF; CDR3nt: TGTGCCAGCAGTGGCCAGGGACAGGGGTTTTATGGCTACACCTTC
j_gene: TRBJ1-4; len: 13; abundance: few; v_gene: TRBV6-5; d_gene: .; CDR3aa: CASSQKLREKLFF; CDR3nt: TGTGCCAGCAGCCAAAAACTCCGTGAAAAACTGTTTTTT
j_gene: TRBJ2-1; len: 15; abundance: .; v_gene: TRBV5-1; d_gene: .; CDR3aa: CASELRLEGHNEQFF; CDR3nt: TGCGCCAGCGAATTGAGACTAGAGGGCCACAATGAGCAGTTCTTC
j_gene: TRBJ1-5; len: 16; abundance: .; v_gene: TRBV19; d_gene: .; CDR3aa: CASSIEFKRASEPQHF; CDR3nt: TGTGCCAGTAGTATAGAATTTAAGAGAGCCAGCGAGCCCCAGCATTTT
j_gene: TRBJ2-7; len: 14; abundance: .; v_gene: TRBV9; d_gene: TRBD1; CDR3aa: CASSWGTGAYEQYF; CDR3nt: TGTGCCAGCAGCTGGGGGACAGGGGCGTACGAGCAGTACTTC
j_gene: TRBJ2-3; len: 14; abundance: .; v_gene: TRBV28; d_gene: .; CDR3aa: CASSLGWSTDTQYF; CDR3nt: TGTGCCAGCAGCTTGGGCTGGAGCACAGATACGCAGTATTTT
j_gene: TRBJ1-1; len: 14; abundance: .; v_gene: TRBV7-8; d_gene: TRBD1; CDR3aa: CASSQQGFGTEAFF; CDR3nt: TGTGCCAGCAGCCAACAGGGGTTTGGCACTGAAGCTTTCTTT
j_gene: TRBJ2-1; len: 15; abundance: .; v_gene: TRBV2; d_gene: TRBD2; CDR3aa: CASSDPSGRYDEQFF; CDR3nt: TGTGCCAGCAGTGACCCTAGCGGGAGATACGATGAGCAGTTCTTC
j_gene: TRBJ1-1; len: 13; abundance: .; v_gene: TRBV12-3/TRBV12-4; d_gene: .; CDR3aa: CASSLGDGFEAFF; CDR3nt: TGTGCCAGCAGTTTAGGAGACGGGTTTGAAGCTTTCTTT
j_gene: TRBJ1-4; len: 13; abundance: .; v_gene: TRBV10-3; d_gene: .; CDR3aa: CAISRATNEKLFF; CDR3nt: TGTGCCATCTCCAGGGCAACTAATGAAAAACTGTTTTTT
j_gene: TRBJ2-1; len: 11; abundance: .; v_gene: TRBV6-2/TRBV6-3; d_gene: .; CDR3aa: CASSYGREQFF; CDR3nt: TGTGCCAGCAGTTACGGGAGGGAGCAGTTCTTC
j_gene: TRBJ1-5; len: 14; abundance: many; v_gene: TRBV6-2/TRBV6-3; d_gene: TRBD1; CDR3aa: CASSSGTGSQPQHF; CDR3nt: TGTGCCAGCAGCTCCGGGACAGGGTCTCAGCCCCAGCATTTT
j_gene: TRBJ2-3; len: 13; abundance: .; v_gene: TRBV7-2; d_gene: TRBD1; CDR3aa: CASSPSTGNTQYF; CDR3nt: TGTGCCAGCAGCCCCTCGACAGGGAATACGCAGTATTTT
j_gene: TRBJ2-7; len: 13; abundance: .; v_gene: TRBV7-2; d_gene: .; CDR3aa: CASSFQGSNEQYF; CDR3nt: TGTGCCAGCAGCTTTCAGGGGAGTAACGAGCAGTACTTC
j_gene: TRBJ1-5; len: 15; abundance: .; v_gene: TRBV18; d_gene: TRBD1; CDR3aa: CASSPGQGGTQPQHF; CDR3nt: TGTGCCAGCTCACCAGGACAGGGTGGCACTCAGCCCCAGCATTTT
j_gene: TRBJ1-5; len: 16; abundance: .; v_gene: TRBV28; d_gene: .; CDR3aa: CASSPPGYRSNQPQHF; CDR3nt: TGTGCCAGCAGTCCCCCCGGGTATCGGAGCAATCAGCCCCAGCATTTT
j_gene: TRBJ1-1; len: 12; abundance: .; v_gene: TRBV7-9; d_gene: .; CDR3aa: CASSFEGTKTFF; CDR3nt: TGTGCCAGCAGCTTTGAGGGGACAAAAACTTTCTTT
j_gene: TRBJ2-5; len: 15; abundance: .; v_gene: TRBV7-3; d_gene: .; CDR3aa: CASSTSGTNQETQYF; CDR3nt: TGTGCCAGCAGCACCTCCGGGACAAATCAAGAGACCCAGTACTTC
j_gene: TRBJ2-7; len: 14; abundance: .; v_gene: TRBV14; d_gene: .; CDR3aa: CASSQVRLASEQYF; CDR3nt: TGTGCCAGCAGCCAAGTCCGGCTAGCTAGCGAGCAGTACTTC
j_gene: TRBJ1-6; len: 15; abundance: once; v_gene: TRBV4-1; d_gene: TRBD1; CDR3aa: CASSQEPGGGSPLHF; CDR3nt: TGCGCCAGCAGCCAAGAGCCAGGGGGCGGATCACCCCTCCACTTT
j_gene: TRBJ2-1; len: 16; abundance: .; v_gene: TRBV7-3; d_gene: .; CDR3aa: CASSYSSLRSYNEQFF; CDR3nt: TGTGCCAGCAGCTATTCGAGCCTCCGGTCCTACAATGAGCAGTTCTTC
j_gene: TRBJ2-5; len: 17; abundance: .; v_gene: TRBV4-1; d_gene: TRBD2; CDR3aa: CASSQDLLAGGPGTQYF; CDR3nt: TGCGCCAGCAGCCAAGATCTTCTAGCGGGAGGCCCTGGGACCCAGTACTTC
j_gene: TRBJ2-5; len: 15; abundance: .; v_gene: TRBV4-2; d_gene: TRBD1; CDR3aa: CASSQGGTGSETQYF; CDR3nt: TGTGCCAGCAGCCAAGGTGGGACAGGGAGTGAGACCCAGTACTTC
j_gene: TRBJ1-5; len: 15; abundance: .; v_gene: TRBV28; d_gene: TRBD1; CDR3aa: CASNVGGALAKPQHF; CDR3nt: TGTGCCAGCAACGTAGGGGGCGCTCTGGCTAAGCCCCAGCATTTT
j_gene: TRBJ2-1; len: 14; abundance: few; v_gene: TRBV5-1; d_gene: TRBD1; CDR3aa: CASSFRGSDNEQFF; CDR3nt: TGCGCCAGCAGCTTCAGGGGGTCGGACAATGAGCAGTTCTTC
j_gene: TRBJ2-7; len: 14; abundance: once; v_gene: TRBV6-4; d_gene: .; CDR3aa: CAPRRPGEEHEQYF; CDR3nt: TGTGCCCCCCGGAGGCCCGGGGAGGAGCACGAGCAGTACTTC
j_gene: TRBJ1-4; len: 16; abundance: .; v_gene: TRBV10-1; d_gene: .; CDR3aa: CASRKTRQVENEKLFF; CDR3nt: TGCGCCAGCAGGAAGACCCGACAGGTTGAAAATGAAAAACTGTTTTTT
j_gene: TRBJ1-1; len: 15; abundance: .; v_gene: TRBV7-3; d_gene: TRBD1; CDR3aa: CASSYGDSRNTEAFF; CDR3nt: TGTGCCAGCAGCTATGGGGACAGTCGGAACACTGAAGCTTTCTTT
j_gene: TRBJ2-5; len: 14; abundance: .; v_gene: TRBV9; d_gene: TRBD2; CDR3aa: CASSFGPAGETQYF; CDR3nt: TGTGCCAGCAGCTTCGGGCCAGCGGGGGAGACCCAGTACTTC
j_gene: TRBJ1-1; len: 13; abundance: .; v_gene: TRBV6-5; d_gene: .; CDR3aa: CASGTGRQGEAFF; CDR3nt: TGTGCCAGCGGAACCGGGAGGCAAGGCGAAGCTTTCTTT
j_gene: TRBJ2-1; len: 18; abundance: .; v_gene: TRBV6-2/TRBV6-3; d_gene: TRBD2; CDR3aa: CASSYSTGSGGAYNEQFF; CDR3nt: TGTGCCAGCAGTTACTCGACGGGGAGCGGGGGGGCCTACAATGAGCAGTTCTTC
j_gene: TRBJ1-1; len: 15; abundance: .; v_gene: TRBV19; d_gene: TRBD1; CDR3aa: CASTPTGGYGTEAFF; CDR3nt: TGTGCCAGTACGCCGACAGGGGGCTACGGCACTGAAGCTTTCTTT
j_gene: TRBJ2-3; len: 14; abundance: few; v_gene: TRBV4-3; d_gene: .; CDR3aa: CASSQFRTIDTQYF; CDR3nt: TGCGCCAGCAGCCAATTCCGGACTATAGATACGCAGTATTTT
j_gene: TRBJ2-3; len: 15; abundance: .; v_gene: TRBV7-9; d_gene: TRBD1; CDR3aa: CASSGGQDLTDTQYF; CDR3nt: TGTGCCAGCAGCGGTGGACAGGACCTCACAGATACGCAGTATTTT
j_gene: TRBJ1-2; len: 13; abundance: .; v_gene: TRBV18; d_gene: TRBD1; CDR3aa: CASSTGDRAGYTF; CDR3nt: TGTGCCAGCTCAACAGGGGACAGGGCTGGCTACACCTTC
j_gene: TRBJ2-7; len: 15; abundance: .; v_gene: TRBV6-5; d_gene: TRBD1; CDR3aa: CASSRTDRGTYEQYF; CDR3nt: TGTGCCAGCAGCCGAACGGACAGGGGAACCTACGAGCAGTACTTC
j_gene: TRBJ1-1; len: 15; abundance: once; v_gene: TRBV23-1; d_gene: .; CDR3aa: CASSHYNPSDTEAFF; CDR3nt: TGCGCCAGCAGTCATTATAACCCGTCAGACACTGAAGCTTTCTTT
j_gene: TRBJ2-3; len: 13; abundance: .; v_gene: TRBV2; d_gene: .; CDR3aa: CASRRDYTDTQYF; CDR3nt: TGTGCCAGCAGGCGGGATTACACAGATACGCAGTATTTT
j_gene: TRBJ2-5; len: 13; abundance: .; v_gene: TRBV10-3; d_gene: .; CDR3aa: CAIKPQGTETQYF; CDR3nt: TGTGCCATCAAACCCCAGGGGACAGAGACCCAGTACTTC
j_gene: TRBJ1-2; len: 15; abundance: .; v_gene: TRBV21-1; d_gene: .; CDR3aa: CASSLPGRCGYGYTF; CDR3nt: TGTGCCAGCAGCCTACCCGGAAGGTGCGGGTATGGCTACACCTTC
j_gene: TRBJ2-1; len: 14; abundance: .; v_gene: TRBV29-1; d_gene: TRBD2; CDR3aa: CSVELAGHYNEQFF; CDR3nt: TGCAGCGTTGAATTAGCGGGGCATTACAATGAGCAGTTCTTC
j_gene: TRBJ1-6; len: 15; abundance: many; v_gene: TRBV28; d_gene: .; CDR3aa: CASSLVTASNSPLHF; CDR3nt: TGTGCCAGCAGTTTAGTTACAGCTTCGAATTCACCCCTCCACTTT
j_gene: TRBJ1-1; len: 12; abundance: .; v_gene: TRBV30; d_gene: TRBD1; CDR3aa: CAWDRENTEAFF; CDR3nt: TGTGCCTGGGACAGGGAAAACACTGAAGCTTTCTTT